These T cell receptor beta chains were read from a single sample in a study of Graves' ophthalmopathy and Graves' hyperthyroidism. TCRdb analysed the multiplex PCR reads with MiXCR anew, one entry per CDR3 protein. The table records around 1.1 million distinct CDR3 sequences, about 36% of them present only once. The sample consisted of peripheral blood or thyroid tissue (not recorded which). The source is an adult man with Graves' hyperthyroidism. CDR3s include the opening cysteine and the closing phenylalanine or tryptophan. The D gene is left open where the match is weak. Clone size, where shown, is once, few, many, or a class for clones that have expanded.

d_gene,abundance,v_gene,j_gene,CDR3aa,CDR3nt
TRBD1,once,TRBV29-1,TRBJ2-1,CSFGRGRQSRYNEQFF,TGCAGCTTTGGAAGGGGGCGTCAATCGAGGTACAATGAGCAGTTCTTC
.,many,TRBV5-8,TRBJ2-5,CASSLDLGTQYF,TGTGCCAGCAGCCTTGATCTTGGGACCCAGTACTTC
TRBD1,.,TRBV3-1,TRBJ1-2,CASSQGQGRLNYGYTF,TGTGCCAGCAGCCAAGGACAGGGACGCCTAAACTATGGCTACACCTTC
TRBD1,few,TRBV6-2/TRBV6-3,TRBJ1-1,CASSSLGQGKNTEAFF,TGTGCCAGCAGTTCCCTCGGACAGGGGAAGAACACTGAAGCTTTCTTT
.,few,TRBV10-2,TRBJ1-2,CASSQGVFSYGYTF,TGTGCCAGCAGCCAGGGCGTTTTCAGCTATGGCTACACCTTC
.,.,TRBV19,TRBJ1-1,CASMRGRSEAFF,TGTGCCAGTATGAGGGGGAGGTCGGAGGCTTTCTTT
.,.,TRBV7-9,TRBJ2-5,CASSLGVGEPQYF,TGTGCCAGCAGCTTAGGGGTGGGTGAGCCCCAGTACTTC
.,many,TRBV15,TRBJ2-7,CATSRDEASEQYF,TGTGCCACCAGCAGAGATGAGGCCTCCGAGCAGTACTTC
TRBD2,once,TRBV7-2,TRBJ2-7,CASSLVSGNLGSYEQYF,TGTGCCAGCAGCCTCGTTAGCGGGAACCTTGGCTCCTACGAGCAGTACTTC
.,once,TRBV7-3,TRBJ1-2,CASSQTREDGYTF,TGTGCCAGCAGCCAGACCAGGGAGGATGGCTACACCTTC
.,many,TRBV24-1,TRBJ2-5,CATSDQGSQETQYF,TGTGCCACCAGTGATCAAGGGTCACAAGAGACCCAGTACTTC
.,few,TRBV30,TRBJ2-7,CAWSGTPWGHEQYF,TGTGCCTGGAGTGGGACGCCTTGGGGGCACGAGCAGTACTTC
.,.,TRBV19,TRBJ2-6,CASSMGTANTEAF,TGTGCCAGTAGTATGGGGACCGCGAACACTGAAGCTTTC
.,few,TRBV12-3/TRBV12-4,TRBJ2-7,CASSSQGLPLVYEQYF,TGTGCCAGCAGTTCACAAGGGCTACCGTTAGTCTACGAGCAGTACTTC